This T cell receptor beta chain derives from a study of blood T cells in healthy people across ages. It was with a sample-barcoded 5' primer and a J-beta primer mix that a second PCR of about 6 to 11 cycles was run. Using its own MiXCR run on the 5' RACE reads, TCRdb lists one record per CDR3 protein. The sample records 650,000 to 800,000 distinct CDR3 sequences, around 43% being singletons. The specimen was blood. This TCR was sampled from a man in his fifties or sixties in good health.

The CDR3 bases are TGTGCCAGCACCAAGGACAGACTATCCACTAGCACAGATACGCAGTATTTT. It codes for CASTKDRLSTSTDTQYF. This rearrangement joins TRBV5-4 to TRBJ2-3, with D possibly TRBD1 on 6 matching bases. Trimming removed 6 bases at V and 0 bases at J, with 20 bases between. The CDR3 contains 17 residues. Germline CDR1 and CDR2: SGHNT and YYREEE (reference sequence). Filled out from reference TRBV5-4 and TRBJ2-3, the complete variable domain reads ETGVTQSPTHLIKTRGQQVTLRCSSQSGHNTVSWYQQALGQGPQFIFQYYREEENGRGNFPPRFSGLQFPNYSSELNVNALELDDSALYLCASTKDRLSTSTDTQYFGPGTRLTVL.